These 22 T cell receptor beta chains originate from one sample sequenced in a study of cytomegalovirus exposure and HLA in healthy donors. Assay used: immunoSEQ multiplex PCR; TCRdb lists only in-frame clones, some missing. The profile shows 59,000 or so clones, 80% to 90% of them singletons. The source material was PBMCs. The receptor set was obtained from a woman aged 18-35 years in good health and CMV-seronegative.

This rearrangement joins TRBV27 to TRBJ2-5; 11 bases map to TRBD2. V shed 7 bases and J 5 bases; nucleotides not matched to a gene: 9. The CDR3 is 15 amino acids. In germline, CDR1 is MNHEY, CDR2 SMNVEV (reference sequence). For the CDR3, the DNA is TGTGCCAGCACCGGTCTACTAGCGGGAGCCGAGACCCAGTACTTC. It codes for CASTGLLAGAETQYF.

In this sample, this clone turned up a few times. The genes are TRBV2 and TRBJ1-6; TRBD1 matches at 8 bases. CDR3 length: 16 residues. V shed 6 bases, J shed 4 bases, and the junction held 8 bases outside the gene matches. From germline, CDR1 is SNHLY and CDR2 FYNNEI. CDR3 bases: TGTGCCAGCAGGGCAGGGGGCCTAAGGTATAATTCACCCCTCCACTTT. Translation gives CASRAGGLRYNSPLHF.

V gene TRBV30 combines with J gene TRBJ1-1; maybe TRBD1 (6 bases). Per the germline V gene, CDR1 is GTSNPN and CDR2 is SVGIG (reference sequence). The CDR3 sequence is 14 residues long. The germline V and J ends were trimmed by 7 bases and 9 bases, with 24 bases remaining between them. The CDR3 DNA reads as TGTGCCTTACAAGCTGCGGCCGGGACATCTAAAGCTTTCTTT. Protein product: CALQAAAGTSKAFF.

V and J are TRBV19 and TRBJ2-2; D is perhaps TRBD2 (8 bases). Trimming pared 0 bases from V and 0 bases from J, leaving 17 bases between. The germline gives CDR1 LNHDA, CDR2 SQIVND (reference sequence). CDR3 length equals 19 residues. The CDR3 region is CASSIDGAGGLANTGELFF. The CDR3 coding sequence is TGTGCCAGTAGTATAGACGGCGCAGGGGGACTAGCGAACACCGGGGAGCTGTTTTTT.

V and J are TRBV7-9 and TRBJ2-7; TRBD2 agrees at 8 bases. Trimming took 1 base from V and 0 from J; bases not matched to a gene: 5. CDR3 size: 16 residues. Germline CDR1 reads SEHNR; CDR2 reads FQNEAQ (reference sequence). CDR3 in DNA: TGTGCCAGCAGCTTAGAGGCGGGGGGAAACTCCTACGAGCAGTACTTC. This gives the protein CASSLEAGGNSYEQYF.

This sequence joins TRBV4-3 and TRBJ2-7, with 7 bases fitting TRBD1. The germline V gene encodes CDR1 LGHNA and CDR2 YSLEER. The CDR3 spans 17 residues. With V trimmed by 3 bases and J by 3 bases, 14 bases remained unmatched. The CDR3, as DNA: TGCGCCAGCAGCCAGGGCCTTGGGACAGAAGTCTTCTACGAGCAGTACTTC. Protein sequence: CASSQGLGTEVFYEQYF.

The genes are TRBV9 and TRBJ2-7; 9 bases line up with TRBD2. Unmatched junction bases numbered 7, after V lost 0 bases and J lost 3 bases. The germline V gene encodes CDR1 SGDLS and CDR2 YYNGEE. The CDR3 runs 16 residues. The CDR3 loop is CASSVAGAGGDYEQYF. CDR3 in DNA: TGTGCCAGCAGCGTAGCTGGGGCGGGGGGGGACTACGAGCAGTACTTC.

The rearrangement links TRBV7-2 to TRBJ2-7; a possible D gene is TRBD2 (5 bases). The CDR3 is made up of 14 amino acids. Per germline, CDR1 SGHTA and CDR2 FQGNSA. The V end lost 4 bases, the J end lost 6 bases, and 16 bases lay between the germline ends. The CDR3 nucleotides read TGTGCCAGCAGCTCCCCGGCCGGGGTGATCGAGCAGTACTTC. It encodes CASSSPAGVIEQYF.

The chain is built from TRBV6-5 and TRBJ1-5, with 8 bases identical to TRBD1. Germline CDR1 is MNHEY and CDR2 is SVGAGI. The CDR3 extends over 16 amino acids. The J segment lost 5 bases and the V segment lost 2 bases, leaving 8 bases of the junction unmatched. Written as DNA, the CDR3 is TGTGCCAGCAGTTACCTCCGGGACAGGTCCCATCAGCCCCAGCATTTT. Its protein product is CASSYLRDRSHQPQHF.

In DNA, the CDR3 is TGTGCCAGCAGCGTAATCACTCGTTCTAGCACAGATACGCAGTATTTT. Protein product: CASSVITRSSTDTQYF. V and J are TRBV9 and TRBJ2-3; D gene ambiguous. Per the germline V gene, CDR1 is SGDLS and CDR2 is YYNGEE. This CDR3 is built from 16 residues. The V and J ends lost 1 base and 0 bases respectively, with 12 bases between them.

The chain employs TRBV27 and TRBJ1-6; the match to TRBD1 covers 8 bases. The CDR3 is 14 residues long. In germline, CDR1 is MNHEY, CDR2 SMNVEV (reference sequence). The V and J ends lost 6 bases and 8 bases, in that order; junction bases with no gene match: 6. This chain's CDR3 is CASRNGQGDSPLHF. Here the CDR3 DNA reads TGTGCCAGCAGGAACGGACAGGGTGATTCACCCCTCCACTTT.

The chain joins TRBV5-4 to TRBJ2-3; 11 bases fit TRBD2. Germline V CDR1 and CDR2: SGHNT, YYREEE (reference sequence). V lost 0 bases to trimming and J lost 0 bases; unmatched junction nucleotides: 3. There are 17 residues in the CDR3. The CDR3 DNA sequence: TGTGCCAGCAGCTTGGGGACTAGCGGGCCAAGCACAGATACGCAGTATTTT. This encodes CASSLGTSGPSTDTQYF.

This sequence joins TRBV30 and TRBJ2-5; 15 bases fit TRBD2. Trimming removed 2 bases from V and 5 bases from J; junction bases left unmatched: 6. CDR3 length: 16 residues. Germline-derived CDR1 and CDR2 are GTSNPN and SVGIG (reference sequence). CDR3 nucleotides: TGTGCCTGGAGTAGGGGGACTAGCGGGAGGAGGGAGACCCAGTACTTC. Residues: CAWSRGTSGRRETQYF.

This chain connects TRBV30 to TRBJ1-2; weak D call: TRBD1 (5 bases). V gave up 1 base and J gave up 5 bases, with 8 bases separating them. Per germline, CDR1 GTSNPN and CDR2 SVGIG (reference sequence). The CDR3 spans 12 residues. CDR3 sequence reads: CAWSARGYGYTF. For the CDR3, the DNA is TGTGCCTGGAGTGCACGGGGGTATGGCTACACCTTC.

The V call is TRBV30, the J call TRBJ1-2; D is perhaps TRBD1 (5 bases). Germline assignment: CDR1 GTSNPN and CDR2 SVGIG (reference sequence). The CDR3 has 17 residues. Deletions cut 5 bases from V and 0 bases from J, with 22 bases between. The CDR3 sequence is CAWGGFSDRVANYGYTF. Written as DNA, the CDR3 is TGTGCCTGGGGGGGGTTCTCCGACAGAGTAGCTAACTATGGCTACACCTTC. The variable domain in full, completed from reference TRBV30 and TRBJ1-2, reads SQTIHQWPATLVQPVGSPLSLECTVEGTSNPNLYWYRQAAGRGLQLLFYSVGIGQISSEVPQNLSASRPQDRQFILSSKKLLLSDSGFYLCAWGGFSDRVANYGYTFGSGTRLTVV.

The rearrangement joins TRBV28 to TRBJ1-2, with 7 bases aligning to TRBD1. Germline V lookup: CDR1 MDHEN, CDR2 SYDVKM. The CDR3 totals 16 residues. Trimming took 5 bases from V and 5 from J; bases not matched to a gene: 14. The CDR3 bases are TGTGCCAGCAGTCTCAAGAGGGGACAGTCGGGTTATGGCTACACCTTC. It yields the protein CASSLKRGQSGYGYTF.

The gene calls are TRBV9 and TRBJ2-3; 7 nucleotides align to TRBD2. The V and J ends lost 0 bases and 1 base, in that order; junction bases with no gene match: 5. The CDR3 is made up of 16 amino acids. Germline CDR1 reads SGDLS; CDR2 reads YYNGEE. DNA for the CDR3: TGTGCCAGCAGCGTAGGGTCCCGGGGGGGCACAGATACGCAGTATTTT. Residues: CASSVGSRGGTDTQYF.

The chain employs TRBV28 and TRBJ2-4, with D tentatively TRBD1 (6 bases). Germline CDR1 is MDHEN and CDR2 is SYDVKM. V dropped 5 bases and J dropped 1 base, with 15 bases sitting between them. The CDR3 runs to 16 residues. CDR3 in amino acids: CASSPGQPGAKNIQYF. The CDR3 DNA is TGTGCCAGCAGTCCCGGACAGCCGGGGGCCAAAAACATTCAGTACTTC.

This clone was counted only a few times. The genes are TRBV7-3 and TRBJ1-6, with D possibly TRBD1 on 5 matching bases. Trimming shortened V by 8 bases and J by 10 bases, and 18 bases separated the two germline ends. CDR1 and CDR2 from the germline V gene are SGHTA and FQGTGA. This CDR3 comprises 14 residues. In DNA, the CDR3 is TGTGCCAGCCGTGGGGGGGATGGTTCGTCACCCCTCCACTTT. The encoded protein is CASRGGDGSSPLHF.

The chain employs TRBV28 and TRBJ1-1; 7 bases align to TRBD1. The CDR3 contains 12 residues. Trimming removed 3 bases from V and 6 bases from J; junction bases left unmatched: 1. Germline values: CDR1 MDHEN, CDR2 SYDVKM. The CDR3 region has the DNA TGTGCCAGCAGTTTGGGACAGCCTGAAGCTTTCTTT. Protein sequence: CASSLGQPEAFF.

The chain links TRBV6-5 to TRBJ1-4; 8 bases fit TRBD1. J was trimmed by 6 bases and V by 7 bases; bases with no gene match: 10. The length of the CDR3 is 15 residues. Germline CDR1 and CDR2: MNHEY and SVGAGI. The CDR3 loop reads CASNIGAGGDEKLFF. DNA of the CDR3: TGTGCCAGCAATATAGGGGCAGGGGGCGATGAAAAACTGTTTTTT.

V is TRBV6-1 and J is TRBJ2-5, with TRBD2 matching over 8 bases. Trimming took 6 bases from V and 2 from J; bases not matched to a gene: 5. The germline gives CDR1 MNHNS, CDR2 SASEGT. This CDR3 has 14 amino acids. Written as DNA, the CDR3 is TGTGCCAGCAGCTTACTAGCGGTACAAGAGACCCAGTACTTC. Translation gives CASSLLAVQETQYF.